This TCR beta chain came from a study of T cells in Graves' hyperthyroidism and ophthalmopathy. Study observations and caveats: From stable hyperthyroidism, ophthalmopathy was separated by a 13 V-J model. Before onset, ophthalmopathy was predicted by the model a median about 6.2 months earlier.

The CDR3 is made up of 13 amino acids. Germline V gene lookup returns CDR1 SNHLY and CDR2 FYNNEI. J was trimmed by 2 bases and V by 7 bases; bases with no gene match: 3. Regions amplified from RNA transcripts were the TCR beta CDR3 regions. The primer set for the first-round RT-PCR of the TCR CDR3 was HTBI. Using its own MiXCR run on the multiplex PCR reads, TCRdb lists one record per CDR3 protein. This sample yields about 560,000 distinct CDR3 sequences, of which under 60% are seen a single time; 8.2% belongs to the top ten. As concerns this clonotype: The target antigen is unknown.

Each patient was aged 18 to 65 and had newly diagnosed hyperthyroidism of under 2 months' duration. The sequenced sample consisted of peripheral blood or thyroid tissue (not recorded which). The clonotype comes from a woman younger than 30 with Graves' hyperthyroidism. V and J are TRBV2 and TRBJ1-1, with 8 bases fitting TRBD1. CDR3 in amino acids: CASIGQGNTEAFF. DNA for the CDR3: TGTGCCAGCATTGGACAGGGCAACACTGAAGCTTTCTTT.